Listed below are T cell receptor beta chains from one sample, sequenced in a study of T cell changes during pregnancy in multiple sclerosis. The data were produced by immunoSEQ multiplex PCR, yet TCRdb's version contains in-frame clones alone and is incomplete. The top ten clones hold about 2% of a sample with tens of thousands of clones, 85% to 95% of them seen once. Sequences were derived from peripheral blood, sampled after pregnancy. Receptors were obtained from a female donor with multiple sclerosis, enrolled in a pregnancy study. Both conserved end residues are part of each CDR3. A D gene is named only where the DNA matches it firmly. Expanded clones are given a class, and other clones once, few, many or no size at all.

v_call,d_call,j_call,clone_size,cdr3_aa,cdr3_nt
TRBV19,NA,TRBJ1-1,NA,CASSIPNTNTEAFF,TGTGCCAGTAGTATACCAAACACAAACACTGAAGCTTTCTTT
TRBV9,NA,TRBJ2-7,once,CASSVDQYSYEQYF,TGTGCCAGCAGCGTAGACCAGTACTCCTACGAGCAGTACTTC
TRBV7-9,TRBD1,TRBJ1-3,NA,CASSTETGTGSGNTIYF,TGTGCCAGCAGCACAGAGACAGGGACTGGCTCTGGAAACACCATATATTTT
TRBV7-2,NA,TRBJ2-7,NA,CASSLDGGSYEQYF,TGTGCCAGCAGCTTAGATGGCGGTTCCTACGAGCAGTACTTC
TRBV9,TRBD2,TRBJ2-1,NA,CASSRGGKRGGPDEQFF,TGTGCCAGCTCGCGGGGCGGGAAGCGGGGGGGCCCCGATGAGCAGTTCTTC
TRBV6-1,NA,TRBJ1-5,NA,CASSEHPPAQHF,TGTGCCAGCAGTGAACATCCCCCGGCCCAGCATTTT
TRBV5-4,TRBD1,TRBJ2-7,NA,CASSPWGQGYLSYEQYF,TGTGCCAGCAGCCCTTGGGGACAGGGCTACCTCTCCTACGAGCAGTACTTC
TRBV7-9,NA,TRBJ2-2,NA,CASSNYQTDTGELFF,TGTGCCAGCAGCAATTATCAGACAGACACCGGGGAGCTGTTTTTT
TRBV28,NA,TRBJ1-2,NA,CASSPSFGYTF,TGTGCCAGCAGTCCTTCTTTCGGCTACACCTTC
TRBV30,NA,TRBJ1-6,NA,CAWRSDLSSPLHF,TGTGCCTGGAGGTCCGATCTGAGTTCACCCCTCCACTTT
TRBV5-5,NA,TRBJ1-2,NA,CASSLATGYGYTF,TGTGCCAGCAGCTTGGCCACAGGGTATGGCTACACCTTC
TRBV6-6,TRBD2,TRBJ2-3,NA,CASSLGLVGTDTQYF,TGTGCCAGCAGTTTAGGACTAGTAGGCACAGATACGCAGTATTTT
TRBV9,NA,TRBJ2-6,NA,CASSEKTGSGANVLTF,TGTGCCAGCAGCGAAAAGACAGGTTCTGGGGCCAACGTCCTGACTTTC
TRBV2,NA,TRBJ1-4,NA,CASTPEQGYNEKLFF,TGTGCCAGCACTCCAGAACAGGGATACAATGAAAAACTGTTTTTT
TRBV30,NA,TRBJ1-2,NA,CAWSPRTVYGYTF,TGTGCCTGGAGTCCCCGGACAGTCTATGGCTACACCTTC
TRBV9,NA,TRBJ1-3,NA,CASSVDTDWSSGNTIYF,TGTGCCAGCAGCGTAGATACCGACTGGAGCTCTGGAAACACCATATATTTT
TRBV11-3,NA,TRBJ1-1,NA,CASSDGGGVSSTEAFF,TGTGCCAGCAGCGATGGGGGGGGTGTTTCGAGCACTGAAGCTTTCTTT
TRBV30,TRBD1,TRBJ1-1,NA,CAWRTGGADTEAFF,TGTGCCTGGAGGACAGGGGGCGCGGACACTGAAGCTTTCTTT
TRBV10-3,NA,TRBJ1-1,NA,CAIRQVDSSEAFF,TGTGCCATCAGGCAAGTCGACAGTTCTGAAGCTTTCTTT
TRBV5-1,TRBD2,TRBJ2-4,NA,CARIAGGYF,TGCGCCAGAATAGCGGGAGGGTACTTC
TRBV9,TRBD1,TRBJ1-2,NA,CASSSGQGMNGYTF,TGTGCCAGCAGCTCGGGACAGGGGATGAATGGCTACACCTTC
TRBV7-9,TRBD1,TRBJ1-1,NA,CASSRPTGAFLAEAFF,TGTGCTAGCAGCCGCCCGACAGGGGCCTTTTTGGCTGAAGCTTTCTTT
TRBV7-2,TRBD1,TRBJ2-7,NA,CASSLVEGQGYEQYF,TGTGCCAGCAGCTTAGTAGAAGGACAGGGTTACGAGCAGTACTTC
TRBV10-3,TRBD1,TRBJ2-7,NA,CAISRTTGSSYEQYF,TGTGCCATCAGTCGGACGACAGGGAGCTCCTACGAGCAGTACTTC
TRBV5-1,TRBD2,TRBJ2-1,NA,CASSASLAGGAYNEQFF,TGCGCCAGCAGCGCCTCACTAGCGGGGGGGGCCTACAATGAGCAGTTCTTC
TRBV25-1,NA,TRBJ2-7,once,CASSVTAYEQYF,TGTGCCAGCAGTGTAACAGCCTACGAGCAGTACTTC
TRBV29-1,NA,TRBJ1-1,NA,CSVEDVGLTEAFF,TGCAGCGTTGAAGATGTGGGGCTCACTGAAGCTTTCTTT
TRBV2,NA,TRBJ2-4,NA,CASSDWLAMGAKNIQYF,TGTGCCAGCAGTGATTGGTTAGCGATGGGGGCCAAAAACATTCAGTACTTC
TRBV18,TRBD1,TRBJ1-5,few,CASSPQGDQPQHF,TGTGCCAGCTCGCCTCAGGGGGATCAGCCCCAGCATTTT
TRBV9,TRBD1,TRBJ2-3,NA,CASSVTGLLADTQYF,TGTGCCAGCAGCGTGACAGGGCTACTTGCAGATACGCAGTATTTT
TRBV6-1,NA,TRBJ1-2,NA,CASSEIIQVNYGYTF,TGTGCCAGCAGTGAAATTATACAGGTCAACTATGGCTACACCTTC
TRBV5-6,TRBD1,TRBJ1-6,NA,CASSSTGLDSPLHF,TGTGCCAGCAGCTCGACAGGGCTTGATTCACCCCTCCACTTT
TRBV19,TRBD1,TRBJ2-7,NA,CASSIGTGYEQYF,TGTGCCAGTAGTATAGGGACAGGGTACGAGCAGTACTTC
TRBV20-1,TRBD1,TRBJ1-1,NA,CSAGQGAEAFF,TGCAGTGCTGGACAGGGGGCTGAAGCTTTCTTT
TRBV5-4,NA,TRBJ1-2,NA,CASSHLTEAYGYTF,TGTGCCAGCAGCCACCTGACAGAGGCCTATGGCTACACCTTC
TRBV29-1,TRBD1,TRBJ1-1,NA,CSASEQGTEAFF,TGCAGCGCCTCGGAACAGGGGACTGAAGCTTTCTTT
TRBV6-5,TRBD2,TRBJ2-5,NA,CASSYRASGDQETQYF,TGTGCCAGCAGTTATCGGGCTAGCGGAGACCAAGAGACCCAGTACTTC
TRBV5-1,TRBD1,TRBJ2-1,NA,CASSMDREGNEQFF,TGCGCCAGCAGCATGGACAGGGAAGGCAATGAGCAGTTCTTC
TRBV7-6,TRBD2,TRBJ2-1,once,CASSLLAGDNEQFF,TGTGCCAGCAGCTTACTAGCGGGAGACAATGAGCAGTTCTTC
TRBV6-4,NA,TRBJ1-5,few,CASSAEENQPQHF,TGTGCCAGCAGTGCGGAGGAGAACCAGCCCCAGCATTTT
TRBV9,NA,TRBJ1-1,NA,CASSEESGRTEAFF,TGTGCCAGCAGTGAGGAGAGCGGGCGGACTGAAGCTTTCTTT
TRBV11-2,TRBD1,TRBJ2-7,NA,CASSFETGSSYEQYF,TGTGCCAGCAGCTTTGAGACAGGGAGCTCCTACGAGCAGTACTTC